This T cell receptor (beta chain) came from a study of Graves' ophthalmopathy and Graves' hyperthyroidism. Scientists amplified the TCR beta CDR3 regions from RNA transcripts. Second-round multiplex PCR followed a first-round RT-PCR using HTBI primers. TCRdb ran MiXCR on the multiplex PCR reads and lists one entry per CDR3 protein. The table has about 400,000 distinct CDR3 sequences, approximately 20% seen once. Establishment of the diagnosis relied upon clinical symptoms, serum thyroxine, TRAb, thyroid ultrasound and orbital computed tomography. This clonotype was sampled from a woman aged 18-30 years with Graves' ophthalmopathy. Sequencing was performed on peripheral blood.

CDR3 amino acids: CSVDTGLVETQYF. The CDR3 nucleotides are TGCAGCGTTGATACAGGGTTGGTCGAGACCCAGTACTTC. This rearrangement joins TRBV29-1 to TRBJ2-5; TRBD1 is a possible D gene (6 bases). Germline CDR1 reads SQVTM; CDR2 reads ANQGSEA. This CDR3 comprises 13 residues. Trimming removed 3 bases at V and 5 bases at J, with 13 bases between.